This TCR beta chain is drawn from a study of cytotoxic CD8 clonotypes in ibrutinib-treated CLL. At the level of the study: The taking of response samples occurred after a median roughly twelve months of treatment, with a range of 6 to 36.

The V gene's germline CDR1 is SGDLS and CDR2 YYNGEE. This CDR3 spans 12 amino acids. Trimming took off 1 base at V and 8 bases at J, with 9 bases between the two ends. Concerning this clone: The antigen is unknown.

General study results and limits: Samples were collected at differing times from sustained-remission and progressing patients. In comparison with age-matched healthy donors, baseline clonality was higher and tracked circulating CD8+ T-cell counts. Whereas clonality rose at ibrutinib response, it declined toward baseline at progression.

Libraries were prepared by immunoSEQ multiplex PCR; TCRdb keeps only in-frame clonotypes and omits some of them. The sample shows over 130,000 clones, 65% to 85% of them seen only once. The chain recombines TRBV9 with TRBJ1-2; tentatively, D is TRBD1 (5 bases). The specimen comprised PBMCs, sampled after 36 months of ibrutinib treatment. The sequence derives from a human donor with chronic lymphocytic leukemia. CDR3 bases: TGTGCCAGCAGCGTACGGGGGTCAGGCTACACCTTC. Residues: CASSVRGSGYTF.